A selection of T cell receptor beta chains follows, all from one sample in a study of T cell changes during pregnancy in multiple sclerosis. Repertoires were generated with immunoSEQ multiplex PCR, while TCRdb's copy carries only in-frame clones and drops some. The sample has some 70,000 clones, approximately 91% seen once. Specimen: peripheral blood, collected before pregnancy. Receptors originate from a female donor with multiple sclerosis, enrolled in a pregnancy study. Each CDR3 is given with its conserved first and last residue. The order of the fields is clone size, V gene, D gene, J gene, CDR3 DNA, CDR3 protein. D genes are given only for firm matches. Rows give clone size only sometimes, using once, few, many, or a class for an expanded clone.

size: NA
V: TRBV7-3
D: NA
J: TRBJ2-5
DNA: TGTGCCAGCAGCTCGAGGACAGAAGAGACCCAGTACTTC
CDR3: CASSSRTEETQYF

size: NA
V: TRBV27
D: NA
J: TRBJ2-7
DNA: TGTGCCAGCAGTTCCACCGGGACTCCCTCCTACGAGCAGTACTTC
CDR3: CASSSTGTPSYEQYF

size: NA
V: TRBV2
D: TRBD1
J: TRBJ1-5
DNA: TGTGCCAGCAGTAAAGCCGGGACAGGGGTAAATCAGCCCCAGCATTTT
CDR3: CASSKAGTGVNQPQHF

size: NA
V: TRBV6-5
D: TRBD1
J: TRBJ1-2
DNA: TGTGCCAGCAGTAACAGGGGGAGCAACTATGGCTACACCTTC
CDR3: CASSNRGSNYGYTF

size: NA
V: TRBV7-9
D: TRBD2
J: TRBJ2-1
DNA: TGTGCCAGCACCGGCGGGGGGAGCTCCTACAATGAGCAGTTCTTC
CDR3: CASTGGGSSYNEQFF

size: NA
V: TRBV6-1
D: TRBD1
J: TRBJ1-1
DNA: TGTGCCAGCAGCCCGACAGGGGGCACTGAAGCTTTCTTT
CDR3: CASSPTGGTEAFF

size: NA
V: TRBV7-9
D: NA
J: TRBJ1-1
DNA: TGTGCCAGCAGCTTACTTGGGGCAGGAAGCACTGAAGCTTTCTTT
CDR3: CASSLLGAGSTEAFF

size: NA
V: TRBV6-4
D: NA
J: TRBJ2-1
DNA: TGTGCCAGCAGTGCCACTAGCCGGACTGAGCAGTTCTTC
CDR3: CASSATSRTEQFF

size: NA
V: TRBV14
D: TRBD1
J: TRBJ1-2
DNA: TGTGCCAGCACCCGAGGCTACGGGACAGAATATGGCTACACCTTC
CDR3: CASTRGYGTEYGYTF

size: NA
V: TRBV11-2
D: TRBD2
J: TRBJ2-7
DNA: TGTGCCAGCAGTCCCTGGGGTCGGACTAGCGTTTTGCGTAGCGACGAGCAGTACTTC
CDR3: CASSPWGRTSVLRSDEQYF

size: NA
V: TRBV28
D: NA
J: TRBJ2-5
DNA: TGTGCCAGCAGCAAACTAGGGCAAGAGACCCAGTACTTC
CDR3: CASSKLGQETQYF

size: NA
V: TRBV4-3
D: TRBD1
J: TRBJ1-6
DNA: TGCGCCAGCAGCCAAGCAGGGACAGGGGCGAGTAATTCACCCCTCCACTTT
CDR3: CASSQAGTGASNSPLHF

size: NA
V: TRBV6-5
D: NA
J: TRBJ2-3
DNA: TGTGCCAGCAGTTTAGTAGGCACAGATACGCAGTATTTT
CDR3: CASSLVGTDTQYF

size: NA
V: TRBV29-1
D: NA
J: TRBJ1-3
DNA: TGCAGCGTTGAAGATGGGCAGGGAAACACCATATATTTT
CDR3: CSVEDGQGNTIYF

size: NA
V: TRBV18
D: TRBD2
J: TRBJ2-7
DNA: TGTGCCAGCTCACTCACTAGCGGGGAAACCTACGAGCAGTACTTC
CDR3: CASSLTSGETYEQYF

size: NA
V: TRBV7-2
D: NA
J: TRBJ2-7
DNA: TGTGCCAGCAGCTTATCCGGCTCCTACGAGCAGTACTTC
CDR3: CASSLSGSYEQYF

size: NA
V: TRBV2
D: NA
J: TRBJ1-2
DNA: TGTGCCAGCAGTGAAGATTTTAGAAATTATGGCTACACCTTC
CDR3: CASSEDFRNYGYTF

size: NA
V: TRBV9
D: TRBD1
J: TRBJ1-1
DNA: TGTGCCAGCAGCGCGGGACAGGGGAGCACTGAAGCTTTCTTT
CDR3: CASSAGQGSTEAFF

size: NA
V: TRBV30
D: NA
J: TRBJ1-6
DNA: TGTGCCGGTGACGGGGTGGGTTCACCCCTCCACTTT
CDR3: CAGDGVGSPLHF

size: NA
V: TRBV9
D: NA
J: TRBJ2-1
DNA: TGTGCCAGCAGCGCAAGGGGGGGGTCCTACAATGAGCAGTTCTTC
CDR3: CASSARGGSYNEQFF

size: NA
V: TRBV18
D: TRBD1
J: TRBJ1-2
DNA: TGTGCCAGCTCACCCGGGACAGGGGGAAACTATGGCTACACCTTC
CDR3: CASSPGTGGNYGYTF

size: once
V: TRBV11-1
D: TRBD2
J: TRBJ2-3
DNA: TGTGCCAGCAGCTTAGTATCGGCTAGCGGGGGGGCGGATACGCAGTATTTT
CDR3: CASSLVSASGGADTQYF

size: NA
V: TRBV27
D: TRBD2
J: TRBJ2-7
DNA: TGTGCCAGCAGTTGGAGGACTAGCGGGAGTAGTGAGCAGTACTTC
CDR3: CASSWRTSGSSEQYF

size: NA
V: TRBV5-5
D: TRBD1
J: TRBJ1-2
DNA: TGTGCCAGCAGCTTGTCACCGGGACAGGTCGCCCGTGGCTACACCTTC
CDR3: CASSLSPGQVARGYTF

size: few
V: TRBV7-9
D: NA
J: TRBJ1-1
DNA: TGTGCCAGCAGCTCGGGCGGGAGGGGCACTGAAGCTTTCTTT
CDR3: CASSSGGRGTEAFF